This TCR beta chain was sequenced in a study of shared clonotypes between healthy human individuals. Study information: Plates per donor: three CD4 naive, three CD4 memory, two CD8 naive, one CD8 memory.

Assay: immunoSEQ multiplex PCR; the TCRdb copy retains only in-frame clones and omits some. The sample has approximately 1,500,000 clones, around 97% seen once; the top ten hold roughly 1.1%. Regarding the study as a whole: Memory subsets generally showed smaller estimated richness than naive subsets did.

As for this clone: Its antigen is unidentified.

Sequenced sample: naive CD4+ T cells sorted from blood. Subset here: CD45RA+ positively selected. The source is a man aged 30-40 years in good health.

The CDR3 reads CASSMSRGSQPQHF. As DNA, the CDR3 is TGTGCCAGTAGTATGTCCAGGGGGAGTCAGCCCCAGCATTTT. The chain carries TRBV19 and TRBJ1-5, with TRBD1 matching 7 bases. The V gene end was trimmed by 3 bases and the J gene end by 6 bases; junction bases not matched to a gene: 5. CDR3 length equals 14 residues. Germline V gene lookup returns CDR1 LNHDA and CDR2 SQIVND (reference sequence).